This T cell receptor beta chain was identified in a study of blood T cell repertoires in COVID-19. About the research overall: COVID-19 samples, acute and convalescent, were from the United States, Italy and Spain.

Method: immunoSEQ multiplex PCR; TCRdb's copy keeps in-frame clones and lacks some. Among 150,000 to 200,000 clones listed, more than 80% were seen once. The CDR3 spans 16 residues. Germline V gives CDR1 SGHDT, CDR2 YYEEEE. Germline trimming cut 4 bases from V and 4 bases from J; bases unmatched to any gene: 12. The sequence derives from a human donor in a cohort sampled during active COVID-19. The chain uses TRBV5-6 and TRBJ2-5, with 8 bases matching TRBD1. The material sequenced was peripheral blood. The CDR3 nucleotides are TGTGCCAGCAGCCCATTCCTGGCCAGGGGGCGAGAGACCCAGTACTTC. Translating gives CASSPFLARGRETQYF. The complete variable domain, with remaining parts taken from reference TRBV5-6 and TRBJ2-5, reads DAGVTQSPTHLIKTRGQQVTLRCSPKSGHDTVSWYQQALGQGPQFIFQYYEEEERQRGNFPDRFSGHQFPNYSSELNVNALLLGDSALYLCASSPFLARGRETQYFGPGTRLLVL.